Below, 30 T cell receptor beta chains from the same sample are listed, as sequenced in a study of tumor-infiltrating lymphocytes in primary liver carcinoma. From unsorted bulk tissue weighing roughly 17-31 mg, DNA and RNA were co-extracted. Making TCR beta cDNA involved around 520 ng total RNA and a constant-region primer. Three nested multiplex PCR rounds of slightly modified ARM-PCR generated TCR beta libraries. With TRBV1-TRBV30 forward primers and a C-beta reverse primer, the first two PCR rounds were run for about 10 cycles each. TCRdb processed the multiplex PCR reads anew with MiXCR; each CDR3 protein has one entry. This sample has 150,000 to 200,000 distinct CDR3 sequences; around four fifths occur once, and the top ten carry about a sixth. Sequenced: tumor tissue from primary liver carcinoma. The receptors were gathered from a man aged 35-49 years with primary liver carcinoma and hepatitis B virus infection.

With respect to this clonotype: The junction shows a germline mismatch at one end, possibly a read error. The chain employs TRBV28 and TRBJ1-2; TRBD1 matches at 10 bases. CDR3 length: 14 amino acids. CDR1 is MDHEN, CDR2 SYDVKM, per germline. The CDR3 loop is CGSSETGGLIGYTF. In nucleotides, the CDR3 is TGTGGCAGCAGTGAGACAGGGGGCCTAATTGGCTACACATTC.

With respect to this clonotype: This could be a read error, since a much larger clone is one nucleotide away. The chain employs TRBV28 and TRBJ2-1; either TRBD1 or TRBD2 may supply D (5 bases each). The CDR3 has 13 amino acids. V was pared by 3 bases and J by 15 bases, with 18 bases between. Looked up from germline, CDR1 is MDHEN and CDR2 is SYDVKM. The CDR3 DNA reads TGTGCCAGCAGTTTCTCCCTGGGACGCCCCGGGTTCTTC. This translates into CASSFSLGRPGFF.

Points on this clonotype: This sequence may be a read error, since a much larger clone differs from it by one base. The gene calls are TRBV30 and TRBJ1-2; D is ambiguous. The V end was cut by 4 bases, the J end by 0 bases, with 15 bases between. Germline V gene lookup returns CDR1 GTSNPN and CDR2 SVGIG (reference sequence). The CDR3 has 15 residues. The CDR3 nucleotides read TGTGCCTGGAATATGACGGGTCTAGCTAACTATGGCTACACCTTC. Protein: CAWNMTGLANYGYTF.

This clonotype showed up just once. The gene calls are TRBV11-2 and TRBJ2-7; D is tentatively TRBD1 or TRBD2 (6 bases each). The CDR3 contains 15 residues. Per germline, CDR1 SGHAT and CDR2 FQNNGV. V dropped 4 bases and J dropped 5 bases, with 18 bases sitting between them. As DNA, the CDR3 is TGTGCCAGCAGCTCACGATGGACGGGGGACAACGAGCAGTACTTC. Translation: CASSSRWTGDNEQYF.

CDR3: CASSLWGYRYEQYF. CDR3 bases: TGTGCCAGCAGTCTCTGGGGATATCGGTACGAGCAGTACTTC. This chain uses TRBV11-2 with TRBJ2-7; no clear D gene. Germline V gene data show CDR1 as SGHAT and CDR2 as FQNNGV. This CDR3 is built from 14 residues. V lost 6 bases to trimming and J lost 4 bases, with 16 bases between them.

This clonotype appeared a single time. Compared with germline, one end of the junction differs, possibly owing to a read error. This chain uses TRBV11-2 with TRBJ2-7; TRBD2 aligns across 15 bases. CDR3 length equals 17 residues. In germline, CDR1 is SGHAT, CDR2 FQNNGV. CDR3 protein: CTSRQGLAGGRSYEQYF. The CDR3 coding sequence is TGTACCAGCAGACAAGGACTAGCGGGAGGGCGGTCCTACGAGCAATACTTC.

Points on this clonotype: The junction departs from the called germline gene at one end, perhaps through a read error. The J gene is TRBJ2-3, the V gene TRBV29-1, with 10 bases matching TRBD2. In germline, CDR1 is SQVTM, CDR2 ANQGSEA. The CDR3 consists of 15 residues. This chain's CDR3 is CGVSGTSDQGDTQYF. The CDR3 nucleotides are TGCGGCGTCTCCGGGACTAGCGATCAGGGAGATACGCAGTATTTT.

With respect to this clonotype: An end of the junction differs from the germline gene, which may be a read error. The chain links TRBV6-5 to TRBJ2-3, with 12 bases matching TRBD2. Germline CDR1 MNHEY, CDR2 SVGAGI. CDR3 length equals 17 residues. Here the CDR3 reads CVSSRSLAGGSTDTQYF. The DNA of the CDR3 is TGTGTCAGCAGCCGATCCCTAGCGGGAGGGAGCACAGATACACAGTATTTT.

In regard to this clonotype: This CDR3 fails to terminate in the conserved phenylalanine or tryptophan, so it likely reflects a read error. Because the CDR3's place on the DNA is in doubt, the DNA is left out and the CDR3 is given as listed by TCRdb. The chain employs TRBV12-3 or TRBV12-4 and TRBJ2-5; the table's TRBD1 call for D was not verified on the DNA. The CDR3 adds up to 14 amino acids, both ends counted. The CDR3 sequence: CANSSERTGETLYI.

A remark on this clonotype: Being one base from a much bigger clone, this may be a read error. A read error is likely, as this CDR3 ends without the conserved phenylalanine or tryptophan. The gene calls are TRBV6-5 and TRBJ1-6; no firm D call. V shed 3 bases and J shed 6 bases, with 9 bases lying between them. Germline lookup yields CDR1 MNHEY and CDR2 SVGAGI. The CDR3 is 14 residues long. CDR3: CASSYTVCNSPLHV. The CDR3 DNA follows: TGTGCCAGCAGTTATACGGTCTGTAATTCACCCCTCCACGTT.

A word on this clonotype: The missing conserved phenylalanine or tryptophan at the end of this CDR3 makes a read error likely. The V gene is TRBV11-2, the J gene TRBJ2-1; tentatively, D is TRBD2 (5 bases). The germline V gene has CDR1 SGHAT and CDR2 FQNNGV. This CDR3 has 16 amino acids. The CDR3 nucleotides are TGTGCCAGCACATTTTCTAGCCAGAGCTCCTACAATAAGCAGTTCGTC. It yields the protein CASTFSSQSSYNKQFV.

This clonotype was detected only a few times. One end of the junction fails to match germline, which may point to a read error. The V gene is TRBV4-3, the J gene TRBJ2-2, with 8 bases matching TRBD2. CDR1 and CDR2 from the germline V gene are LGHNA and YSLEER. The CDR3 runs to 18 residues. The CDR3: CASTQTTSGHTNTGELFF. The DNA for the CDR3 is TGCGCCAGCACCCAAACCACTAGCGGACATACGAACACCGGGGAGTTGTTTTTT.

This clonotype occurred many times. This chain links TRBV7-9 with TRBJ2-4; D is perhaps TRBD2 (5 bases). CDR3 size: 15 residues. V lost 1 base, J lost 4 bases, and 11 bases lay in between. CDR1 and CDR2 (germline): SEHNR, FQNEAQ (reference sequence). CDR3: CASSLVTGMKNIQYF. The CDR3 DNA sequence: TGTGCCAGCAGCTTAGTAACGGGGATGAAAAACATTCAGTACTTC.

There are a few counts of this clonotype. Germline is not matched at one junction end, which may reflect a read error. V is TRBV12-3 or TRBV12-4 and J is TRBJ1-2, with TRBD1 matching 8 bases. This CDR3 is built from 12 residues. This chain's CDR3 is CVIGQGVDGYTF. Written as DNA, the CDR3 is TGTGTCATCGGACAGGGAGTCGATGGTTACACCTTC.

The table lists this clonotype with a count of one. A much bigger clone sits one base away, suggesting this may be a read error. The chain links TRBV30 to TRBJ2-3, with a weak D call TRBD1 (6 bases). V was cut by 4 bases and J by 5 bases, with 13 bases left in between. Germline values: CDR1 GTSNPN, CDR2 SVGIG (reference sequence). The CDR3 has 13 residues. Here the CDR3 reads CAWTYQGRDTQYF. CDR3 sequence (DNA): TGTGCCTGGACTTACCAGGGGAGAGATACGCAGTATTTT.

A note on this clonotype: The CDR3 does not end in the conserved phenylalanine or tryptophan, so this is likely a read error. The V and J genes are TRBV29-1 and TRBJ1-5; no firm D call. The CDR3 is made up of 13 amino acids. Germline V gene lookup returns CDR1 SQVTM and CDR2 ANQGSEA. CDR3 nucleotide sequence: TGCAGCGTTGTCGGAGAGATCAATCGGCCCCAGCATTCT. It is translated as CSVVGEINRPQHS.

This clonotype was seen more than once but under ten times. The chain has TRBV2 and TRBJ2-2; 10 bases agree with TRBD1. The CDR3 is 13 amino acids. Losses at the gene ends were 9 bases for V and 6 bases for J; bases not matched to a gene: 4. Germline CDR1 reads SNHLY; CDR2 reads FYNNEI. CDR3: CARGTGVPGELFF. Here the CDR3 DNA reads TGTGCCAGGGGGACAGGGGTTCCCGGGGAGCTGTTTTTT.

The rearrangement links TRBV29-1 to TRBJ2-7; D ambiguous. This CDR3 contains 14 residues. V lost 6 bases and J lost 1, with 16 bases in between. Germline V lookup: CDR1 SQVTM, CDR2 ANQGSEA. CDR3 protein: CSVIRQGNSYEQYF. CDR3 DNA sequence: TGCAGCGTAATAAGACAAGGCAATTCCTACGAGCAGTACTTC.

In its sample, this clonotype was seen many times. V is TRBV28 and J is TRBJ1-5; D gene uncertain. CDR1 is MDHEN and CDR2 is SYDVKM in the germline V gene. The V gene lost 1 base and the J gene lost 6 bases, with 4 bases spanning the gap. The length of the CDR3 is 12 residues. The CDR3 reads CASSLYAQPQHF. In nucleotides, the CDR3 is TGTGCCAGCAGTTTATATGCTCAGCCCCAGCATTTT.

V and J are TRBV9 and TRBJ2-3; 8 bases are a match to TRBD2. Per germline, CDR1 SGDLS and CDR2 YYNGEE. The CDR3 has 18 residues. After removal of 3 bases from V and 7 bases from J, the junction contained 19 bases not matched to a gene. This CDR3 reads CASSAAGTNGRAGHTQYF. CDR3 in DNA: TGTGCCAGCAGCGCGGCCGGGACCAACGGGAGGGCCGGACATACGCAGTATTTT.

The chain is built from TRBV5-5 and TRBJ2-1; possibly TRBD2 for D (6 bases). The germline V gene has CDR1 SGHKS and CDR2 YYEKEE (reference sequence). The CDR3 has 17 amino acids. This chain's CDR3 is CVSSRALSLSGEHEQFF. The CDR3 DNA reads TGTGTCAGTAGCCGGGCTCTAAGCCTATCGGGAGAACATGAGCAGTTCTTC. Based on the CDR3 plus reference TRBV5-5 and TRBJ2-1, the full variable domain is DAGVTQSPTHLIKTRGQQVTLRCSPISGHKSVSWYQQVLGQGPQFIFQYYEKEERGRGNFPDRFSARQFPNYSSELNVNALLLGDSALYLCVSSRALSLSGEHEQFFGPGTRLTVL.

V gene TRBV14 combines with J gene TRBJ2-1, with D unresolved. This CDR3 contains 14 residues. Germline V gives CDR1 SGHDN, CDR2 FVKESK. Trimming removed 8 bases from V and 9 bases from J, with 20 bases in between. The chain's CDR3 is CASGPNLDTSEQFF. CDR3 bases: TGTGCCAGCGGCCCAAATCTCGACACCAGTGAGCAGTTCTTC.

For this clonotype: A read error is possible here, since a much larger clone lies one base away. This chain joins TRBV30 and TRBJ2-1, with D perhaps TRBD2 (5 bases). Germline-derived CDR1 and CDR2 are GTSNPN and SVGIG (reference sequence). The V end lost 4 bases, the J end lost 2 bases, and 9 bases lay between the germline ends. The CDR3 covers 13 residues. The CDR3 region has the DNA TGTGCCTGGATCAGGCGGGCCTACAATGAGCAGTTCTTC. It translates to CAWIRRAYNEQFF.

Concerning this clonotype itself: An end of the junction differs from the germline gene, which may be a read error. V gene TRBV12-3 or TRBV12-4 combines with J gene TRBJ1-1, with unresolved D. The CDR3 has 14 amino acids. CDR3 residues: CASSSSDANTEPFF. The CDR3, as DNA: TGTGCCAGTAGCTCTTCCGATGCGAACACTGAACCTTTCTTT.

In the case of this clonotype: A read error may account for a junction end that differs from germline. The CDR3 nucleotides are TGTTCCAGTAGCGCCCAGACTGGAGCGTACGGCTACACCTTC. Its protein product is CSSSAQTGAYGYTF. J is TRBJ1-2 and V is TRBV9; no reliable D call. CDR3 length equals 14 residues. The V gene's germline CDR1 is SGDLS and CDR2 YYNGEE.

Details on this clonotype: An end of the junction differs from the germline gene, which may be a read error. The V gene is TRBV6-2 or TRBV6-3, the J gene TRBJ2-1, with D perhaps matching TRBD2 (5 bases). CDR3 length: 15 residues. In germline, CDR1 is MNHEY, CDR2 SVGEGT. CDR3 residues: CASTKKTGIYNDQFF. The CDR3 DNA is TGTGCCAGCACGAAAAAGACGGGAATCTACAATGACCAGTTCTTC.

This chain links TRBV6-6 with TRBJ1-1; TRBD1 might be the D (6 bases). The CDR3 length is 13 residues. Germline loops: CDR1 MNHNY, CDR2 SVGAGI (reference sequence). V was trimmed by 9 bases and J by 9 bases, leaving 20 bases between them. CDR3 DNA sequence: TGTGCCAGTAGCATAGGGGGGACTACTAAAGCTTTCTTT. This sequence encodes CASSIGGTTKAFF.

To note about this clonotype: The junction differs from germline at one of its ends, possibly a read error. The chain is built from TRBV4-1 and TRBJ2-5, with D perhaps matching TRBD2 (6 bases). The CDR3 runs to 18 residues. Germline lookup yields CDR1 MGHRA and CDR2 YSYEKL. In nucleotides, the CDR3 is TGCGCCGGCAGCTCTACAGGAGGCCCCGATAGCGGCCAAGAGACCCAGTACTTC. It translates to CAGSSTGGPDSGQETQYF.

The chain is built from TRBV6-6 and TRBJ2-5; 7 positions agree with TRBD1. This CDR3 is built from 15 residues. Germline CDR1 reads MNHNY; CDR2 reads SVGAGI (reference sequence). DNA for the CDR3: TGTACCAACAGTTACTCGGGGACAGTCAAAGAGACCCAGTACTTC. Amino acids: CTNSYSGTVKETQYF.

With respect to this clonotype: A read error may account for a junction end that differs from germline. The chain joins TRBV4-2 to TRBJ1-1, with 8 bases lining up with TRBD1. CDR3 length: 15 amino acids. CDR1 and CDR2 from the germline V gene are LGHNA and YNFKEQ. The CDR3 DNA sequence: TGTGCCAGCATCCAAGAGGTGACAGGGGTCACTGAAGCCTTCTTT. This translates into CASIQEVTGVTEAFF.